Reported below is one T cell receptor beta chain. Ophthalmopathy was moderately-to-severely active, CAS at least 3, NOSPECS at least 4, lasting under 3 months. Other autoimmune diseases, uncontrolled infections, pregnancy or lactation led to the exclusion of patients. This CDR3 is built from 15 residues. Trimming removed 5 bases from V and 3 bases from J, with 17 bases in between. Per the germline V gene, CDR1 is SGHTA and CDR2 is FQGNSA. This sample was included in a study of Graves' ophthalmopathy and Graves' hyperthyroidism. Amplifying from RNA transcripts, the study obtained TCR beta CDR3 regions. Second-round multiplex PCR came after first-round RT-PCR with HTBI primers. TCRdb re-called the multiplex PCR reads with MiXCR, one entry per CDR3 protein. The table has roughly 700,000 distinct CDR3 sequences, 35% to 50% seen once.

The sequence derives from an adult man with Graves' ophthalmopathy. Specimen: peripheral blood. V is TRBV7-2 and J is TRBJ2-7, with D unresolved. Here the CDR3 DNA reads TGTGCCAGCAGCCCGGCGGCAGTTCCATACTACGAGCAGTACTTC. This codes for CASSPAAVPYYEQYF. Full variable domain (remainder filled in from reference TRBV7-2 and TRBJ2-7): GAGVSQSPSNKVTEKGKDVELRCDPISGHTALYWYRQSLGQGLEFLIYFQGNSAPDKSGLPSDRFSAERTGGSVSTLTIQRTQQEDSAVYLCASSPAAVPYYEQYFGPGTRLTVT.